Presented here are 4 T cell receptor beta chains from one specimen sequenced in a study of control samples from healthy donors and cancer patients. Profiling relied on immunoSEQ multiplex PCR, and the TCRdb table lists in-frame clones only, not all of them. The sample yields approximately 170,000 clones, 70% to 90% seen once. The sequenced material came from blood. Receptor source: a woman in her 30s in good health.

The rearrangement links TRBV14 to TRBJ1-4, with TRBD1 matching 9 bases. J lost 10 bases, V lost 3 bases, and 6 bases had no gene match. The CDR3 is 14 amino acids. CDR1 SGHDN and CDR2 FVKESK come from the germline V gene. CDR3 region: CASSQRLDRGKLFF. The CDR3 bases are TGTGCCAGCAGCCAGCGACTGGACAGGGGAAAACTGTTTTTT.

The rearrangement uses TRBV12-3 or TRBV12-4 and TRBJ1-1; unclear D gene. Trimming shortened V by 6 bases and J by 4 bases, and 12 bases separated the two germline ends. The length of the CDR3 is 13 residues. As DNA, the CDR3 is TGTGCCAGCAGGTATCCAGCCTCCACTGAAGCTTTCTTT. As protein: CASRYPASTEAFF.

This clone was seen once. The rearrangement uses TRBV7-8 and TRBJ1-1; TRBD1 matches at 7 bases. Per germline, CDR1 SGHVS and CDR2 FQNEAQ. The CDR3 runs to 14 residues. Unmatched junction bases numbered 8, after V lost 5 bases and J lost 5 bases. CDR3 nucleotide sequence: TGTGCCAGCAGCCCTCAGGGACAGAGGACTGAAGCTTTCTTT. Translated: CASSPQGQRTEAFF.

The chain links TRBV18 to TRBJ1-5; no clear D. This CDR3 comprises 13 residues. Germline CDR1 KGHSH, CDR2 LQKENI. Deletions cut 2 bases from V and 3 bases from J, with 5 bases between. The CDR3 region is CASSPGFNQPQHF. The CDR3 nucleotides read TGTGCCAGCTCACCAGGCTTCAATCAGCCCCAGCATTTT.